This is a list of T cell receptor beta chains from one sample in a study of T cell responses to AZD1222 COVID-19 vaccine. Repertoires were generated with immunoSEQ multiplex PCR, while TCRdb's copy carries only in-frame clones and drops some. The data contain over 85,000 clones, 70% to 90% of them singletons. The source was peripheral blood, collected on day 0 of AZD1222 vaccination. Receptors originate from an adult in good health. Each CDR3 is given with its conserved first and last residue. The D gene is left open where the match is weak. Clone size is given for some rows only: seen once, a few or many times, or a class if the clone is expanded.

V	D	size	J	DNA	CDR3
TRBV6-1	NA	NA	TRBJ2-1	TGTGCCAGCAGTGAAAAGGGGCAGGGCCCTAACAATGAGCAGTTCTTC	CASSEKGQGPNNEQFF
TRBV6-5	TRBD1	NA	TRBJ2-7	TGTGCCAGCAGCAGGACAGGGGGCGACGAGCAGTACTTC	CASSRTGGDEQYF
TRBV5-4	NA	NA	TRBJ2-4	TGTGCCAGCAGCTTGGCAGAAGCAAACATTCAGTACTTC	CASSLAEANIQYF
TRBV12-3/TRBV12-4	NA	once	TRBJ2-7	TGTGCCAGCAGTCTAGACAGCACCTACGAGCAGTACTTC	CASSLDSTYEQYF
TRBV24-1	NA	NA	TRBJ1-2	TGTGCCACCAGTGATTTGAACAGTAACTATGGCTACACCTTC	CATSDLNSNYGYTF
TRBV6-4	NA	few	TRBJ1-4	TGTGCCAGCAGTCCTCAAAGGGGTGAAAAACTGTTTTTT	CASSPQRGEKLFF
TRBV21-1	NA	NA	TRBJ1-2	TGTGCCAGCAACCCAGGGTATGGCTACACCTTC	CASNPGYGYTF
TRBV19	TRBD1	NA	TRBJ1-2	TGTGCCCTGTGGGACAGCTTCTATGGCTACACCTTC	CALWDSFYGYTF
TRBV6-5	NA	NA	TRBJ2-2	TGTGCCAGCAAGAAAGGGAACACCGGGGAGCTGTTTTTT	CASKKGNTGELFF
TRBV5-5	TRBD1	NA	TRBJ2-2	TGTGCCAGCAGCCAAGGACAGGGATTTCCCCCGAACACCGGGGAGCTGTTTTTT	CASSQGQGFPPNTGELFF
TRBV23-1	TRBD1	NA	TRBJ1-6	TGCGCCACTTTTAAACCCGACAGGGAACGCTCCTATAATTCACCCCTCCACTTT	CATFKPDRERSYNSPLHF
TRBV5-3	NA	NA	TRBJ2-7	TGTGCCAGAAGCTTGGTGGGCAGGGTTGACCACGAGCAGTACTTC	CARSLVGRVDHEQYF
TRBV7-3	NA	once	TRBJ2-1	TGTGCCAGCAGCTTAACGATGGGACTCTACAATGAGCAGTTCTTC	CASSLTMGLYNEQFF
TRBV28	NA	NA	TRBJ1-5	TGTGCCAGCAGTTCCGCCCGGGCCCCTCGCAATCAGCCCCAGCATTTT	CASSSARAPRNQPQHF
TRBV5-6	TRBD1	NA	TRBJ1-1	TGTGCCAGCAGCTTGGCCGGGACAGGTGACACTGAAGCTTTCTTT	CASSLAGTGDTEAFF
TRBV2	TRBD1	NA	TRBJ2-7	TGTGCCTCCCAGAGACAGGGGGCATACGAGCAGTACTTC	CASQRQGAYEQYF
TRBV2	NA	NA	TRBJ1-4	TGTGCCAGCGGGGTCTTGGGTGAAAAACTGTTTTTT	CASGVLGEKLFF
TRBV5-1	NA	NA	TRBJ2-7	TGCGCCAGCAGCCCCACCGTGGGGGGGGCGTACGAGCAGTACTTC	CASSPTVGGAYEQYF
TRBV2	TRBD1	NA	TRBJ2-3	TGTGCCGCAGGGGACAGGGGATCGGCAGATACGCAGTATTTT	CAAGDRGSADTQYF
TRBV28	NA	NA	TRBJ2-7	TGTGCCAGCAGTTTGACCCTTACCTACGAGCAGTACTTC	CASSLTLTYEQYF
TRBV14	TRBD1	NA	TRBJ1-4	TGTGCCAGCAGCCAAGAGACAGGGAATAATGAAAAACTGTTTTTT	CASSQETGNNEKLFF
TRBV7-2	TRBD2	NA	TRBJ2-4	TGTGCCAGCAGCGTAGGACTAGCGGCGAACATTCAGTACTTC	CASSVGLAANIQYF
TRBV5-1	NA	NA	TRBJ1-4	TGCGCCAGCAGCTTGGCCCCCGAGGCCCCTAAAGGAGGATTT	CASSLAPEAPKGGF
TRBV9	NA	NA	TRBJ1-1	TGTGCCAGCAGCCCCACGGCTGCGAACACTGAAGCTTTCTTT	CASSPTAANTEAFF
TRBV6-2/TRBV6-3	NA	NA	TRBJ2-2	TGTGCCAGCAGTTACTCGAGCCGCACCGGGGAGCTGTTTTTT	CASSYSSRTGELFF
TRBV5-1	NA	once	TRBJ2-2	TGCGCCAGCAGCAATCAGAACACCGGGGAGCTGTTTTTT	CASSNQNTGELFF
TRBV6-5	NA	NA	TRBJ1-6	TGTGCCAGCAGTCAGACTCTCGGACCCCTCCACTTT	CASSQTLGPLHF
TRBV29-1	NA	NA	TRBJ1-2	TGCAGCGTTGCTGAGCGGTTTGGCTACACCTTC	CSVAERFGYTF
TRBV4-3	TRBD2	NA	TRBJ2-2	TGCGCCAGCAGCCAAGACCTAAGCGGGAGGACGAACACCGGGGAGCTGTTTTTT	CASSQDLSGRTNTGELFF
TRBV6-2/TRBV6-3	TRBD1	NA	TRBJ2-2	TGTGCCAGCAGCCCGGACAGGGGAGGCACCGGGGAGCTGTTTTTT	CASSPDRGGTGELFF
TRBV2	NA	NA	TRBJ2-2	TGTGCCAGCATTGAGTCAGAGAACACCGGGGAGCTGTTTTTT	CASIESENTGELFF
TRBV5-1	NA	NA	TRBJ1-2	TGCGCCAGCAGGGGGAACCCAGGCCTCAACTTGATCTATGGCTACACCTTC	CASRGNPGLNLIYGYTF
TRBV28	NA	NA	TRBJ1-2	TGTGCCAGCAGTTTATCCTACAAAGGGGACTATGGCTACACCTTC	CASSLSYKGDYGYTF
TRBV12-3/TRBV12-4	NA	NA	TRBJ1-1	TGTGCCACCGTTGCGAGTCACACTGAAGCTTTCTTT	CATVASHTEAFF
TRBV7-2	TRBD2	NA	TRBJ2-3	TGTGCCAGCAGCTTAGCGCTGGCGGGGGGGCTAACAGATACGCAGTATTTT	CASSLALAGGLTDTQYF
TRBV7-3	NA	NA	TRBJ2-1	TGTGCCAGCAGCCCGTCCGCGGGAACCTACAATGAGCAGTTCTTC	CASSPSAGTYNEQFF
TRBV14	TRBD2	NA	TRBJ2-7	TGTGCCAGCAGCCAAGGCCGAACTAGCGTCTACGAGCAGTACTTC	CASSQGRTSVYEQYF
TRBV7-3	NA	NA	TRBJ2-2	TGTGCCAGCAGCCTGGGACCTCGTGACACCGGGGAGCTGTTTTTT	CASSLGPRDTGELFF
TRBV15	NA	NA	TRBJ1-5	TGTGCCACCAGCAGAGCACGGAATAGCAATCAGCCCCAGCATTTT	CATSRARNSNQPQHF
TRBV28	NA	NA	TRBJ1-2	TGTGCCAGCAGTGAAGGGGGACTCTATGGCTACACCTTC	CASSEGGLYGYTF
TRBV7-2	TRBD1	NA	TRBJ1-6	TGTGCCAGCAGCTCGGGACAGGGAACTGGTTCACCCCTCCACTTT	CASSSGQGTGSPLHF
TRBV19	NA	NA	TRBJ2-1	TGTGCCAGTAGTATCAGTCTAGCGCCCAATGAGCAGTTCTTC	CASSISLAPNEQFF
TRBV19	NA	NA	TRBJ2-1	TGTGCCAGTACCGGGTTAACAGGGAGCTCCTACAATGAGCAGTTCTTC	CASTGLTGSSYNEQFF
TRBV11-2	TRBD2	NA	TRBJ2-3	TGTGCCAGCAGCTTAGGCGGGGGGCCTGGAGATACGCAGTATTTT	CASSLGGGPGDTQYF
TRBV27	NA	once	TRBJ2-3	TGTGCCAGCAGTCCCGGACAGGGCGGGAGGTTTCAAGATACGCAGTATTTT	CASSPGQGGRFQDTQYF
TRBV28	NA	NA	TRBJ1-2	TGTGCCAGCAGTTCAACAGGGTATGGCTACACCTTC	CASSSTGYGYTF